Sequencing of this T cell receptor (beta chain) was carried out in a study of OX40 agonist ivuxolimab in advanced cancers. Study-wide context: The drug used for patients, ivuxolimab, was an agonistic anti-OX40 (CD134) antibody. Three partial responders included one hepatocellular carcinoma patient and two cutaneous melanoma patients.

General study findings and limits: Normalized expansion of T-cell clones was also low for some nonresponders. On average, CD8+ T cells had more expanded clones than CD4+.

The ends were cut back, 0 bases at V and 0 bases at J, with 7 bases in the middle. The germline CDR1 and CDR2 sequences are SGHKS and YYEKEE (reference sequence). The CDR3 is 15 residues long. By proportion, this clone is medium-sized (0.01 to 0.1%). The target antigen is unknown. Sequencing used immunoSEQ multiplex PCR; TCRdb keeps in-frame clones, though not all of them. The top ten hold roughly 43% of the sample, which has about 48,000 clones, about 90% seen once. This chain links TRBV5-5 with TRBJ2-1; D may match TRBD1 or TRBD2 (5 bases each). The sequence derives from an adult with an advanced solid tumor such as melanoma, head and neck, liver or kidney cancer. The material was CD4+ or CD8+ T cells sorted from blood, obtained in a trial of the OX40 agonist ivuxolimab. The CDR3 sequence: CASSLEGSSYNEQFF. DNA for the CDR3: TGTGCCAGCAGCTTGGAGGGGAGCTCCTACAATGAGCAGTTCTTC.